This T cell receptor beta chain was recovered during a study of cytomegalovirus exposure and HLA in healthy donors. Study-level results: High specificity and sensitivity for cytomegalovirus status were reported for the classifier.

These donors counted as nominally healthy when sampled, but unrecorded immune exposures were likely. A word on this clone: What it recognizes is unknown.

Germline V CDR1 and CDR2: MNHNS, SASEGT. Trimming cost V 6 bases and J 7 bases; bases outside gene matches: 5. This CDR3 has 14 residues. The PCR was carried out with 60 Vbeta primers and 13 Jbeta primers. Profiling relied on immunoSEQ multiplex PCR, and the TCRdb table lists in-frame clones only, not all of them. The sample has 120,000 or so clones; over 80% are singletons. This TCR derives from a man between 18 and 29 years old in good health and CMV-seropositive. The specimen sequenced was PBMCs. V usage is TRBV6-1 and J usage is TRBJ1-6; 8 positions match TRBD1. The DNA for the CDR3 is TGTGCCAGCAGCGGCAGGGGGCGCAATTCACCCCTCCACTTT. It yields the protein CASSGRGRNSPLHF.